In this sample, the clone carrying this T cell receptor beta chain turned up a few times. This entry is derived from a study of blood T cell repertoires in COVID-19. Study-level background: Sources were T cells, B-cell-depleted T cells, or PBMCs; the material itself was cDNA or gDNA.

Seattle's enrolled individuals joined amid active infection and were then monitored longitudinally. Authors' data handling: Reference gene primer amplification gave nucleated cell count estimates. Clones were read by immunoSEQ multiplex PCR, and TCRdb kept only the in-frame ones, dropping some. The DNA was the basis for D and trimming; V, J and clone size are from that table. The table lists fewer than 30,000 clones, over 75% of them singletons. Germline CDR1 reads SGDLS; CDR2 reads YYNGEE. V was trimmed by 0 bases and J by 4 bases, leaving 10 bases between them. CDR3 length: 14 residues. V usage is TRBV9 and J usage is TRBJ1-1, with D unresolved. The source is an elderly woman with COVID-19, enrolled during active disease. Sequenced: peripheral blood. CDR3: CASSVAPGGTEAFF. The CDR3 bases are TGTGCCAGCAGCGTAGCTCCGGGAGGCACTGAAGCTTTCTTT.